These T cell receptor beta chains were read from a single sample in a study of cytomegalovirus exposure and HLA in healthy donors. Produced via immunoSEQ multiplex PCR; TCRdb's table is partial and in-frame only. The table has about 76,000 clones, 78% seen once. Sequencing was performed on PBMCs. Receptors were obtained from a woman in her 40s in good health and CMV-seropositive. The CDR3 runs from the conserved cysteine through the conserved F or W. The D gene is left open where the match is weak. Not every row has a clone size; where given, it reads once, few, many or a size class.

j_call clone_size v_call d_call cdr3_nt cdr3_aa
TRBJ1-4 NA TRBV5-4 NA TGTGCCAGCAGCTTGGGAGGGGGAAAACTGTTTTTT CASSLGGGKLFF
TRBJ1-2 NA TRBV28 TRBD1 TGTGCCAGCAGCTCCGGGGGACAGCTGTTTTATGGCTACACCTTC CASSSGGQLFYGYTF
TRBJ2-2 NA TRBV18 NA TGTGCCAGCTCACCGGGACAGAACACCGGGGAGCTGTTTTTT CASSPGQNTGELFF
TRBJ2-3 NA TRBV11-2 NA TGTGCCAGCAGCTTACCCAGCGGCACAGATACGCAGTATTTT CASSLPSGTDTQYF
TRBJ1-5 few TRBV21-1 NA TGTGCCAGCAGCCCCCAACAGCCCCAGCATTTT CASSPQQPQHF
TRBJ1-5 NA TRBV13 NA TGTGCCAGCAGTCAAAGCGAGGGACAGCCCCAGCATTTT CASSQSEGQPQHF
TRBJ1-6 NA TRBV4-2 NA TGTGCCAGCAGCCAAGTTGGGGGCCGCGAGTCACCCCTCCACTTT CASSQVGGRESPLHF
TRBJ1-1 NA TRBV7-2 NA TGTGCCAGCAGCTCGGGTGTTTGGGCTGAAGCTTTCTTT CASSSGVWAEAFF
TRBJ2-7 NA TRBV5-1 NA TGCGCCAGCAGCAGGGGAACCTCAGGGGTCCTTTACGAGCAGTACTTC CASSRGTSGVLYEQYF
TRBJ2-1 NA TRBV6-4 TRBD1 TGTGCCAGCTCGACAGGGGGCGCCTGGAATGAGCAGTTCTTC CASSTGGAWNEQFF
TRBJ1-6 few TRBV4-3 TRBD1 TGCGCCAGCAGCCAAGATATGCGACAGGGTAATTCACCCCTCCACTTT CASSQDMRQGNSPLHF
TRBJ1-4 NA TRBV5-6 NA TGTGCCAGCAGCTTGTATCCAGGGGAACCTAATGAAAAACTGTTTTTT CASSLYPGEPNEKLFF
TRBJ2-7 NA TRBV11-2 TRBD2 TGTGCCAGCAGCTTAGAGAGCGGGGGGAACCCTCAGCAGTACTTC CASSLESGGNPQQYF
TRBJ1-1 once TRBV11-2 NA TGTGCCAGCAAACAGGCCGGGGGATCGAACACTGAAGCTTTCTTT CASKQAGGSNTEAFF
TRBJ1-2 NA TRBV28 NA TGTGCCAGCAGTTCCGCGGCGGTGTATGGCTACACCTTC CASSSAAVYGYTF
TRBJ2-3 few TRBV28 TRBD1 TGTGCCAGCAGTACAGGGGCCAGATACGCAGATACGCAGTATTTT CASSTGARYADTQYF
TRBJ2-2 NA TRBV28 TRBD1 TGTGCCAGCAGCCAGGACAGGGCGATGACCGGGGAGCTGTTTTTT CASSQDRAMTGELFF
TRBJ1-4 few TRBV6-5 NA TGTGCCAGCAGCTCGTTTGCAACTAATGAAAAACTGTTTTTT CASSSFATNEKLFF
TRBJ2-5 NA TRBV9 TRBD1 TGTGCCAGCAGCACCCGACAGGGTGTCCAAGAGACCCAGTACTTC CASSTRQGVQETQYF
TRBJ1-6 NA TRBV18 TRBD1 TGTGCCAGCTCACACAGGATACCGGGACAGGGGGGCATCACCTATAATTCACCCCTCCACTTT CASSHRIPGQGGITYNSPLHF
TRBJ1-3 NA TRBV14 NA TGTGCCAGCAGCCAAGGCCGGGGAAACACCATATATTTT CASSQGRGNTIYF
TRBJ2-5 NA TRBV11-3 TRBD2 TGTGCCAGCAGCTTAGGCCTTAGCGGGGGCGTAGAGACCCAGTACTTC CASSLGLSGGVETQYF
TRBJ2-6 few TRBV28 NA TGTGCCAGCAGTCGGTTGAAGAGCTCTGGGGCCAACGTCCTGACTTTC CASSRLKSSGANVLTF
TRBJ1-1 NA TRBV7-9 TRBD1 TGTGCCAGCAGCACCGGACAGGGGCGGTGGACTGAAGCTTTCTTT CASSTGQGRWTEAFF
TRBJ1-5 NA TRBV6-5 NA TGTGCCAGCAGTTCCGACAGATTTAGCAATCAGCCCCAGCATTTT CASSSDRFSNQPQHF
TRBJ1-5 NA TRBV6-5 NA TGTGCCAGCAGTTACCCACCGGAGAGCAATCAGCCCCAGCATTTT CASSYPPESNQPQHF
TRBJ1-2 NA TRBV6-5 TRBD1 TGTGCCAGCAGTTCTAGTCCCGGGACAGGGGGCTATGGCTACACCTTC CASSSSPGTGGYGYTF
TRBJ1-4 few TRBV7-2 NA TGTGCCAGCAGCAGATACATGGGGCAGGGTGGGGAAAAACTGTTTTTT CASSRYMGQGGEKLFF
TRBJ2-5 NA TRBV7-2 TRBD2 TGTGCCAGCAGCTTTAGACTAGCGGGGCAAGAGACCCAGTACTTC CASSFRLAGQETQYF
TRBJ1-6 NA TRBV5-4 NA TGTGCCAGCAGCTGGGACACCAGCTCCTATAATTCACCCCTCCACTTT CASSWDTSSYNSPLHF
TRBJ2-2 NA TRBV19 NA TGTGCCAGTAGTATTTACCTAACGGCGAACACCGGGGAGCTGTTTTTT CASSIYLTANTGELFF
TRBJ2-7 NA TRBV14 NA TGTGCCAGCAGCCAAGATGGGGCAGGGGTAAGCTCCTACGAGCAGTACTTC CASSQDGAGVSSYEQYF
TRBJ2-4 NA TRBV30 TRBD2 TGTGCCTGGAGTGGACTAGCGGGGGGGCTTCAGTACTTC CAWSGLAGGLQYF
TRBJ1-2 NA TRBV19 NA TGTGCCAGTAGTATCGAGACACCAACCCTGAACTATGGCTACACCTTC CASSIETPTLNYGYTF
TRBJ1-2 NA TRBV15 TRBD1 TGTGCCACCAGCAGAGATTTTAGGGACAGAGATGGCTACACCTTC CATSRDFRDRDGYTF